This TCR beta chain came from a study of T-cell reconstitution after alpha-beta-depleted transplantation in children. This clonotype appeared many times. TCRbeta library preparation incorporated unique molecular identifiers. One entry per CDR3 protein, called by TCRdb with MiXCR from the PCR reads. The table has approximately 350,000 distinct CDR3 sequences, about an eighth seen once. The V end lost 1 base, the J end lost 5 bases, and 15 bases lay between the germline ends. This CDR3 comprises 15 residues. CDR1 LGHNA and CDR2 YSLEER come from the germline V gene. This clonotype was obtained from a human donor who donated a stem cell graft to a child with Fanconi anemia. V usage is TRBV4-3 and J usage is TRBJ2-7; possibly TRBD1 or TRBD2 for D (6 bases each). Sequences were derived from PBMCs, sampled from the stem cell graft. This CDR3 reads CASSQGYGGGHEQYF. The CDR3 nucleotides read TGCGCCAGCAGCCAAGGATACGGAGGGGGACACGAGCAGTACTTC.